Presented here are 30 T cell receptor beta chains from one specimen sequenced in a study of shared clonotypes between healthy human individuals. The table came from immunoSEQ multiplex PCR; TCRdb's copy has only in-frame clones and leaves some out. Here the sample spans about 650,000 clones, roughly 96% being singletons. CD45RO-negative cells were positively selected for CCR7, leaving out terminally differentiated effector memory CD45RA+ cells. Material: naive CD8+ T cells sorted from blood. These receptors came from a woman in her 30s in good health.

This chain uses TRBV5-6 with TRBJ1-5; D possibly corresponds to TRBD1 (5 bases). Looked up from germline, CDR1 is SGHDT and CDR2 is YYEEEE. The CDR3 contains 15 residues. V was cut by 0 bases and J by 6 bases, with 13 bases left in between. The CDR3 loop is CASSLGYGGGQPQHF. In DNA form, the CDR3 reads TGTGCCAGCAGCTTGGGATACGGGGGTGGTCAGCCCCAGCATTTT.

Here the CDR3 DNA reads TGTGCCAGCAGTTACTGGGCAGGAAACGAGACCCAGTACTTC. Translating gives CASSYWAGNETQYF. This sequence joins TRBV6-6 and TRBJ2-5, with D uncertain. With 1 base removed from V and 5 bases from J, the gap between germline ends came to 11 bases. CDR3 length equals 14 residues. CDR1 and CDR2 (germline): MNHNY, SVGAGI (reference sequence).

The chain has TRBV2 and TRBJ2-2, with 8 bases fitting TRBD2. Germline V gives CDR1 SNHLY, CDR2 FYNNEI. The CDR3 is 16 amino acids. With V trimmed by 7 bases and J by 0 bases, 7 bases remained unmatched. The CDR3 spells CASTTGTRANTGELFF. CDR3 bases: TGTGCCAGCACAACCGGGACTAGAGCGAACACCGGGGAGCTGTTTTTT. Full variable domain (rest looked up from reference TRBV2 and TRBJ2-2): EPEVTQTPSHQVTQMGQEVILRCVPISNHLYFYWYRQILGQKVEFLVSFYNNEISEKSEIFDDQFSVERPDGSNFTLKIRSTKLEDSAMYFCASTTGTRANTGELFFGEGSRLTVL.

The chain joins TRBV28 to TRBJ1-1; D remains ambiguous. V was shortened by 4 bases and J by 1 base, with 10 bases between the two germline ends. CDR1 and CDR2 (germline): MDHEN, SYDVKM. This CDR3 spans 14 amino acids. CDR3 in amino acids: CASSSGYRNTEAFF. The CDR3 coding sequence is TGTGCCAGCAGTTCGGGCTACCGGAACACTGAAGCTTTCTTT.

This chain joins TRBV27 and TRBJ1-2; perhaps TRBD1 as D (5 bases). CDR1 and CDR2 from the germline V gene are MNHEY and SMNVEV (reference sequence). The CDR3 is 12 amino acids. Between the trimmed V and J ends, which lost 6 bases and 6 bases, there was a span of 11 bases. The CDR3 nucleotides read TGTGCCAGCAGGGGCCTGACAGATGGCTACACCTTC. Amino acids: CASRGLTDGYTF.

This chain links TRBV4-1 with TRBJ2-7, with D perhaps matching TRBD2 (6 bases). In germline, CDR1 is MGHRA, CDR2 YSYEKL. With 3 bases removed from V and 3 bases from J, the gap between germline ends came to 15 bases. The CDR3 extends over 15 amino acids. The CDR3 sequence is CASSHALANHYEQYF. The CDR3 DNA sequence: TGCGCCAGCAGCCACGCACTAGCTAACCACTACGAGCAGTACTTC.

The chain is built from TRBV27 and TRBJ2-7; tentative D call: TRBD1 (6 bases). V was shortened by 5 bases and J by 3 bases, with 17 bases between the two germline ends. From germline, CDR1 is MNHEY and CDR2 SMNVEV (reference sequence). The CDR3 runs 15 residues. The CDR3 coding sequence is TGTGCCAGCAGTCTAGGGGGACCCTTCGTCTACGAGCAGTACTTC. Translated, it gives CASSLGGPFVYEQYF.

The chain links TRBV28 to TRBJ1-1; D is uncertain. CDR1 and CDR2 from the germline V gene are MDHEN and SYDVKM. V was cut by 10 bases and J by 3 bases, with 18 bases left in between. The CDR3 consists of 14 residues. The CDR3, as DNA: TGTGCCACCGAAGAATCGGGTGGATACACTGAAGCTTTCTTT. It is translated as CATEESGGYTEAFF.

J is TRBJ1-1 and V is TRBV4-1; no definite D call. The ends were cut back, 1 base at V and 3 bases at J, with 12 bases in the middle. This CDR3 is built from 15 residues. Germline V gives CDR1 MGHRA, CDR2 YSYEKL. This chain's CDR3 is CASSQGSGLHTEAFF. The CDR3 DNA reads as TGCGCCAGCAGCCAAGGGTCAGGTTTACACACTGAAGCTTTCTTT.

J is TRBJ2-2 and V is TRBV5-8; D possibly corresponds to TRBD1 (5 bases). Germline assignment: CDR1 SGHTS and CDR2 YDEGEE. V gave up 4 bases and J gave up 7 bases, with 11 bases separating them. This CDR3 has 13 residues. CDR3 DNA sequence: TGTGCCAGCAGCGGGCAGGGTGACGGGGAGCTGTTTTTT. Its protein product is CASSGQGDGELFF.

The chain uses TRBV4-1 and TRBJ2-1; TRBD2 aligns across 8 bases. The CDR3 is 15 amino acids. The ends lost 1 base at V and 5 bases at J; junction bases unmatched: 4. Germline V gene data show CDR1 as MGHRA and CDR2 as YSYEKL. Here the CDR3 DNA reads TGCGCCAGCAGCCAAGTCTGGCGGGGGGACAATGAGCAGTTCTTC. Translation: CASSQVWRGDNEQFF.

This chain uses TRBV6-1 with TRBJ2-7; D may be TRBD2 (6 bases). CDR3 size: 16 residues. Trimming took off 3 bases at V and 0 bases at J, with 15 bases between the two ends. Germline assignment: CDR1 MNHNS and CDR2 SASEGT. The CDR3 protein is CASSDLSGTYSYEQYF. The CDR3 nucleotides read TGTGCCAGCAGTGACCTTAGCGGAACATACTCCTACGAGCAGTACTTC.

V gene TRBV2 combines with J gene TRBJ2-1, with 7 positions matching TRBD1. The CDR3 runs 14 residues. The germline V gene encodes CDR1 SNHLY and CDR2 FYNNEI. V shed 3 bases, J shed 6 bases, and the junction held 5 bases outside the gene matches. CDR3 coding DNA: TGTGCCAGCAGTGATCCGGACAGGCCCAATGAGCAGTTCTTC. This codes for CASSDPDRPNEQFF.

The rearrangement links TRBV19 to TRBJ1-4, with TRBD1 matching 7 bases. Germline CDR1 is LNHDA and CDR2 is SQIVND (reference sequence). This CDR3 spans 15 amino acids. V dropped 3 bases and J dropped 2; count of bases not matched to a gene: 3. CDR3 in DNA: TGTGCCAGTAGTATTCGGGACAGTACTAATGAAAAACTGTTTTTT. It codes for CASSIRDSTNEKLFF.

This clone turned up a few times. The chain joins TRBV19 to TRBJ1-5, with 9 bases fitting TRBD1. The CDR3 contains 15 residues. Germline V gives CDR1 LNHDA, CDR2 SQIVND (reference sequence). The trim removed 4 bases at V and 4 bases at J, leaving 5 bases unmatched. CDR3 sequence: CASSTGQGRNQPQHF. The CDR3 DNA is TGTGCCAGTAGTACTGGACAGGGGCGAAATCAGCCCCAGCATTTT.

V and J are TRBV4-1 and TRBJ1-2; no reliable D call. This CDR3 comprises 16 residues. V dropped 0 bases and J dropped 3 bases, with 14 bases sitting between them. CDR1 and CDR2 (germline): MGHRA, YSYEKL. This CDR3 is CASSQDPRTEDYGYTF. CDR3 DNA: TGCGCCAGCAGCCAAGATCCCCGGACGGAAGACTATGGCTACACCTTC.

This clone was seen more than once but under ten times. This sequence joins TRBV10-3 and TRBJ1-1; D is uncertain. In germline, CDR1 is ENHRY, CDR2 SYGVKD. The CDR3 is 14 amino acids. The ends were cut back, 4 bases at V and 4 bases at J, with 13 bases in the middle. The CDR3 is CAISGGGSSTEAFF. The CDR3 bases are TGTGCCATCAGTGGGGGAGGCTCTAGCACTGAAGCTTTCTTT.

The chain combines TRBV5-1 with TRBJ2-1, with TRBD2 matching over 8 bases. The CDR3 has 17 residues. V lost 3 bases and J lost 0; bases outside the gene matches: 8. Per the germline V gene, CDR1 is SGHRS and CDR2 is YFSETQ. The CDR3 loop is CASSWTGTRSSYNEQFF. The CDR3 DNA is TGCGCCAGCAGCTGGACCGGGACTAGAAGCTCCTACAATGAGCAGTTCTTC.

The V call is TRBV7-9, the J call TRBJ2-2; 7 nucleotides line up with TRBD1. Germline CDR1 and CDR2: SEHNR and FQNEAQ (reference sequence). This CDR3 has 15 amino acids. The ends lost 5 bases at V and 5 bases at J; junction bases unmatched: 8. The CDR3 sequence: CASSATTGLTGELFF. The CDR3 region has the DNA TGTGCCAGCAGCGCGACGACAGGGTTGACCGGGGAGCTGTTTTTT.

The CDR3 here is CASSLAGLADTQYF. Here the CDR3 DNA reads TGTGCCAGCAGCTTAGCGGGATTGGCAGATACGCAGTATTTT. The chain couples TRBV7-9 to TRBJ2-3; D ambiguous. Trimming took 0 bases from V and 4 from J, leaving 8 bases between them. The CDR3 runs to 14 residues. Germline CDR1 is SEHNR and CDR2 is FQNEAQ (reference sequence).

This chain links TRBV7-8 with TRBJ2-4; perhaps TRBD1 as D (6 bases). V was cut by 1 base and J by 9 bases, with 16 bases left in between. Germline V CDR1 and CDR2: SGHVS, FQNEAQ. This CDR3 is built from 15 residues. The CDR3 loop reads CASSLERVRGGIQYF. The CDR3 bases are TGTGCCAGCAGCTTAGAGAGGGTCAGAGGGGGCATTCAGTACTTC.

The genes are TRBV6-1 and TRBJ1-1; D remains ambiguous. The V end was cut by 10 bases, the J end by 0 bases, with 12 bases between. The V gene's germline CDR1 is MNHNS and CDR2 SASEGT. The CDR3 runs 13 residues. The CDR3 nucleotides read TGTGCCACCAGAGAAGGGTTGAACACTGAAGCTTTCTTT. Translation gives CATREGLNTEAFF.

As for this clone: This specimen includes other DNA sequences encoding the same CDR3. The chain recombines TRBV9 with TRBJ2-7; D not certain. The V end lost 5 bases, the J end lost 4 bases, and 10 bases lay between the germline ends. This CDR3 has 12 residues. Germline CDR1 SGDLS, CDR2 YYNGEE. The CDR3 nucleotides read TGTGCCAGCAGTCCTTCCCCATACGAGCAGTACTTC. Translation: CASSPSPYEQYF.

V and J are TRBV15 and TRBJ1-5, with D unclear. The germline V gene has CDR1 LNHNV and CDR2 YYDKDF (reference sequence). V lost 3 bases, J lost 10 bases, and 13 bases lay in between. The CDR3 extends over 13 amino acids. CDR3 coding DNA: TGTGCCACCAGCAGTATGTCCGGGCCTCCCCAGCATTTT. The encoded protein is CATSSMSGPPQHF.

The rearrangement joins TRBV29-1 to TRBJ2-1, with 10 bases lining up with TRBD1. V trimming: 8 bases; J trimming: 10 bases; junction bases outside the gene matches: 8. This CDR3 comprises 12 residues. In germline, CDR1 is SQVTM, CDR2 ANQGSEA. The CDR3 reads CSSSGTGEEQFF. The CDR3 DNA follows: TGCAGCTCAAGTGGGACAGGGGAAGAGCAGTTCTTC.

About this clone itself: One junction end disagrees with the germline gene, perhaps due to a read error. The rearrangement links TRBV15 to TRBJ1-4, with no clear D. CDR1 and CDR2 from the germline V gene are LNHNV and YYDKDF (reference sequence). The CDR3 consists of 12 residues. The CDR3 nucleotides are TGTGCCACCAGCGGAGACATAACGAGGCTGTTTTTT. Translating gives CATSGDITRLFF.

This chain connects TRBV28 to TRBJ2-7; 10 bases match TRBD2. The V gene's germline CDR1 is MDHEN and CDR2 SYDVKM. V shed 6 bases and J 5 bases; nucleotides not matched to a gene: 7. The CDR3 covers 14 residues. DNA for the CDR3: TGTGCCAGCAGCCCGCTAGCGGGAGTACACGAGCAGTACTTC. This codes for CASSPLAGVHEQYF.

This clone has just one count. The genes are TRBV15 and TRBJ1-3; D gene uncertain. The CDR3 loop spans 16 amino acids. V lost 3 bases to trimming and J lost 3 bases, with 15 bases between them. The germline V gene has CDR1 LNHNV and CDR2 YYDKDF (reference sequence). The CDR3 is CATSRGLEGHGNTIYF. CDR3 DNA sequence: TGTGCCACCAGCAGGGGGTTAGAAGGGCATGGAAACACCATATATTTT.

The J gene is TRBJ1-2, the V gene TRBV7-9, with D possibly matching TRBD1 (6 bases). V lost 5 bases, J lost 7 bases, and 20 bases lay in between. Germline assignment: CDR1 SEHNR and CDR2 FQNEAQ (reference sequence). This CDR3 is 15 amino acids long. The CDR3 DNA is TGTGCCAGCAGCGCCGCAGGGGAACGACTCTTTGGCTACACCTTC. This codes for CASSAAGERLFGYTF.

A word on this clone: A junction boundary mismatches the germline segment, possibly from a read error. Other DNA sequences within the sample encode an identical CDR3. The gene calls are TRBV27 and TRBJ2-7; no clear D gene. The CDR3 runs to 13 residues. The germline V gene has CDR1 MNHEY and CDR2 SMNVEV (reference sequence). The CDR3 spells CASSMDGSYEQYF. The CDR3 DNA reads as TGCGCCAGCAGTATGGACGGCTCCTACGAGCAGTACTTC.